The 15 T cell receptor beta chains below were found in one sample sequenced in a study of blood T cell repertoires in COVID-19. Produced via immunoSEQ multiplex PCR; TCRdb's table is partial and in-frame only. The table records under 500,000 clones, approximately 90% of them present only once. The sequencing input was peripheral blood. Every receptor here comes from a woman in her thirties with acute or convalescent COVID-19.

The chain recombines TRBV7-9 with TRBJ1-1; 7 positions agree with TRBD1. The J segment lost 7 bases and the V segment lost 1 base, leaving 12 bases of the junction unmatched. CDR3 length: 16 residues. Germline V CDR1 and CDR2: SEHNR, FQNEAQ (reference sequence). CDR3 sequence: CASSLVGDRVRGEAFF. The CDR3 region has the DNA TGTGCCAGCAGCTTAGTAGGAGACAGGGTTCGGGGTGAAGCTTTCTTT. Combining the CDR3 with reference TRBV7-9 and TRBJ1-1 gives the whole variable domain DTGVSQNPRHKITKRGQNVTFRCDPISEHNRLYWYRQTLGQGPEFLTYFQNEAQLEKSRLLSDRFSAERPKGSFSTLEIQRTEQGDSAMYLCASSLVGDRVRGEAFFGQGTRLTVV.

The chain joins TRBV4-1 to TRBJ1-2; D ambiguous. The length of the CDR3 is 15 residues. V lost 1 base and J 2 bases, leaving 11 bases between the germline ends. CDR1 is MGHRA and CDR2 is YSYEKL in the germline V gene. The CDR3 loop is CASSQGLGANYGYTF. CDR3 nucleotide sequence: TGCGCCAGCAGCCAAGGGTTAGGAGCCAACTATGGCTACACCTTC.

This sequence joins TRBV6-5 and TRBJ2-7; 11 bases fit TRBD2. The CDR3 runs 15 residues. Germline V gene lookup returns CDR1 MNHEY and CDR2 SVGAGI. Trimming removed 6 bases from V and 1 base from J; junction bases left unmatched: 5. The CDR3 loop reads CASRGLAGGSYEQYF. The CDR3 DNA reads TGTGCCAGCAGGGGCCTAGCGGGGGGATCCTACGAGCAGTACTTC.

Only one count was recorded for this clone. The chain links TRBV3-1 (or the pseudogene TRBV3-2) to TRBJ2-7, with 9 bases fitting TRBD1. This CDR3 region has 14 residues. J was trimmed by 6 bases and V by 5 bases; bases with no gene match: 8. Per the germline V gene, CDR1 is LGHDT and CDR2 is YNNKEL (reference sequence). The CDR3 loop is CASSEGQGVGEQYF. CDR3 in DNA: TGTGCCAGCAGCGAGGGACAGGGAGTAGGCGAGCAGTACTTC.

The chain combines TRBV5-1 with TRBJ2-1, with 10 bases matching TRBD2. The CDR3 contains 16 residues. The germline gives CDR1 SGHRS, CDR2 YFSETQ. V gave up 2 bases and J gave up 7 bases; unmatched junction bases: 9. CDR3 in DNA: TGCGCCAGCAGCTTCCCTAGCGGGGGACTCGATAATGAGCAGTTCTTC. Residues: CASSFPSGGLDNEQFF.

The V call is TRBV9, the J call TRBJ1-6; weak D call: TRBD1 (5 bases). The CDR3 loop spans 15 amino acids. Germline assignment: CDR1 SGDLS and CDR2 YYNGEE. V lost 4 bases, J lost 8 bases, and 16 bases lay in between. This chain's CDR3 is CASSPRGAQYSPLHF. The DNA for the CDR3 is TGTGCCAGCAGCCCCCGTGGGGCTCAATATTCACCCCTCCACTTT.

This sequence joins TRBV19 and TRBJ2-5; 11 bases line up with TRBD2. Germline CDR1 and CDR2: LNHDA and SQIVND (reference sequence). V was clipped by 4 bases and J by 1 base; unmatched bases: 5. The CDR3 is made up of 16 amino acids. CDR3: CASSTSGGRIQETQYF. As DNA, the CDR3 is TGTGCCAGTAGTACTAGCGGGGGGCGTATCCAAGAGACCCAGTACTTC.

The CDR3 protein is CASSAWLDSQETQYF. The CDR3 DNA reads TGTGCCAGCAGTGCCTGGCTAGACTCCCAAGAGACCCAGTACTTC. The V and J genes are TRBV2 and TRBJ2-5; no clear D gene. V lost 4 bases to trimming and J lost 1 base, with 13 bases between them. The V gene's germline CDR1 is SNHLY and CDR2 FYNNEI. The CDR3 sequence is 15 residues long.

This chain uses TRBV6-5 with TRBJ2-1; tentative D call: TRBD1 (6 bases). The CDR3 is 14 residues long. The V gene's germline CDR1 is MNHEY and CDR2 SVGAGI. The V gene lost 5 bases and the J gene lost 15 bases, with 23 bases spanning the gap. In DNA form, the CDR3 reads TGTGCCAGCAGTCTCACTACCGGGACACGGTATCGGTTCTTC. This gives the protein CASSLTTGTRYRFF.

The CDR3 here is CASSPDRYYGYTF. CDR3 DNA: TGTGCCAGCAGTCCAGACAGGTACTATGGCTACACCTTC. This chain links TRBV12-3 or TRBV12-4 with TRBJ1-2; tentative D call: TRBD1 (6 bases). Trimming shortened V by 5 bases and J by 3 bases, and 10 bases separated the two germline ends. This CDR3 comprises 13 residues.

V is TRBV28 and J is TRBJ2-7, with D perhaps matching TRBD2 (5 bases). Germline V lookup: CDR1 MDHEN, CDR2 SYDVKM. The CDR3 covers 13 residues. V lost 3 bases and J lost 0, with 6 bases in between. For the CDR3, the DNA is TGTGCCAGCAGTTTTGGGAGCTCCTACGAGCAGTACTTC. This translates into CASSFGSSYEQYF.

Only one count was recorded for this clone. The chain joins TRBV7-9 to TRBJ2-7; perhaps TRBD2 as D (6 bases). The V and J ends lost 5 bases and 1 base respectively, with 15 bases between them. Germline CDR1 and CDR2: SEHNR and FQNEAQ (reference sequence). CDR3 length: 15 residues. The CDR3 reads CASSRGGTGSYEQYF. DNA for the CDR3: TGTGCCAGCAGCAGAGGAGGGACGGGATCCTACGAGCAGTACTTC. The entire variable domain, with the rest obtained from reference TRBV7-9 and TRBJ2-7, is as follows: DTGVSQNPRHKITKRGQNVTFRCDPISEHNRLYWYRQTLGQGPEFLTYFQNEAQLEKSRLLSDRFSAERPKGSFSTLEIQRTEQGDSAMYLCASSRGGTGSYEQYFGPGTRLTVT.

The CDR3 spells CASSPHGNTEAFF. The CDR3 DNA follows: TGCGCCAGCAGCCCCCACGGTAACACTGAAGCTTTCTTT. The V gene is TRBV4-1, the J gene TRBJ1-1; D gene uncertain. Trimming removed 4 bases at V and 2 bases at J, with 8 bases between. The germline gives CDR1 MGHRA, CDR2 YSYEKL. The CDR3 has 13 residues.

In this sample, this clone turned up once. The V gene is TRBV30, the J gene TRBJ2-3; 10 nucleotides align to TRBD1. Germline V gene lookup returns CDR1 GTSNPN and CDR2 SVGIG (reference sequence). V was pared by 3 bases and J by 3 bases, with 12 bases of the junction left unmatched. The CDR3 has 17 amino acids. The CDR3 DNA is TGTGCCTGGAGCGCCAGGCCCGGGACAGGGGATACAGATACGCAGTATTTT. This encodes CAWSARPGTGDTDTQYF.

There are a few counts of this clone. The genes are TRBV6-5 and TRBJ2-2; D is ambiguous. The CDR3 consists of 11 residues. The germline V gene has CDR1 MNHEY and CDR2 SVGAGI. V dropped 6 bases and J dropped 7 bases, with 6 bases sitting between them. The chain's CDR3 is CASSKNGELFF. The CDR3 region has the DNA TGTGCCAGCAGCAAAAACGGGGAGCTGTTTTTT.